Each of the 23 T cell receptor beta chains below was sequenced from the same sample in a study of human T cells and chemical hapten exposure (dated by TCRdb to the early 2020s). Libraries were constructed by RACE. The run used a NextSeq 500. TCRdb passed the public sequencing reads through fastp at Q25 and MiXCR, retaining productive beta sequences. A single entry per CDR3 protein holds the most common genes and DNA from its merged rows. The sample has around 40,000 distinct CDR3 sequences on record, roughly 13% of them singletons. 2.3% of the sample is in the top ten clones. In the paper's terms, the time point label means: patch test 3, about 24 weeks after DPC sensitization. The treatment or condition label, read with the paper, signifies: therapeutic diphenylcyclopropenone sensitization with weekly scalp DPC. Unfractionated whole blood was collected in Tempus Blood RNA tubes, and total RNA was extracted from that blood.

The material was whole blood, obtained in connection with sensitization to the hapten diphenylcyclopropenone (DPC). The receptors stem from a woman aged 40 to 49 with alopecia areata. Some clones in this sample may be carry-over from other donors' samples.

This clonotype came up a few times. This rearrangement joins TRBV28 to TRBJ2-4, with D hard to call. CDR1 MDHEN and CDR2 SYDVKM come from the germline V gene. Trimming took off 2 bases at V and 9 bases at J, with 5 bases between the two ends. This CDR3 is 11 amino acids long. This CDR3 reads CASSLPGIQYF. CDR3 bases: TGTGCCAGCAGTTTACCCGGCATTCAGTACTTC.

The gene calls are TRBV9 and TRBJ2-3; D is possibly TRBD2 (5 bases). CDR1 SGDLS and CDR2 YYNGEE come from the germline V gene. This CDR3 contains 15 residues. The V gene lost 4 bases and the J gene lost 3 bases, with 15 bases spanning the gap. The CDR3 here is CASSFPADMTDTQYF. CDR3 DNA sequence: TGTGCCAGCAGCTTCCCAGCGGATATGACAGATACGCAGTATTTT.

As for this clonotype: This likely reflects a read error, since a far larger clone is one base away. This sequence joins TRBV18 and TRBJ2-7, with unresolved D. Germline CDR1 reads KGHSH; CDR2 reads LQKENI. CDR3 length: 11 amino acids. The CDR3 DNA follows: TGTGCCAGCTCCCTCTCCTACGAGCAGCACTTC. Translated, it gives CASSLSYEQHF.

This clonotype showed up just a few times. The chain uses TRBV12-3 or TRBV12-4 and TRBJ2-7, with D uncertain. This CDR3 spans 12 amino acids. V lost 2 bases and J lost 4, with 6 bases in between. CDR3 bases: TGTGCCAGCAGTTTAATAGGGTACGAGCAGTACTTC. It specifies CASSLIGYEQYF.

The table lists this clonotype with many counts. The chain uses TRBV7-2 and TRBJ1-3; the D is unclear. Trimming removed 0 bases from V and 5 bases from J, with 2 bases in between. Germline V CDR1 and CDR2: SGHTA, FQGNSA. The CDR3 has 12 amino acids. CDR3 amino acids: CASSLARNTIYF. DNA for the CDR3: TGTGCCAGCAGCTTAGCGCGAAACACCATATATTTT.

Ten or more counts support this clonotype. The chain carries TRBV7-2 and TRBJ1-5; D not certain. This CDR3 region has 15 residues. Germline V gene data show CDR1 as SGHTA and CDR2 as FQGNSA. The ends were cut back, 5 bases at V and 6 bases at J, with 17 bases in the middle. In nucleotides, the CDR3 is TGTGCCAGCAGCCGTGCTTTGGGAAGTAGTCAGCCCCAGCATTTT. It codes for CASSRALGSSQPQHF. The full variable domain, rest sourced from reference TRBV7-2 and TRBJ1-5, is GAGVSQSPSNKVTEKGKDVELRCDPISGHTALYWYRQSLGQGLEFLIYFQGNSAPDKSGLPSDRFSAERTGGSVSTLTIQRTQQEDSAVYLCASSRALGSSQPQHFGDGTRLSIL.

This clonotype was observed at least ten times. The CDR3 nucleotides read TGTGCCAGCAGCCCCGGACAGGGGGCTAACTATGGCTACACCTTC. Protein: CASSPGQGANYGYTF. The rearrangement uses TRBV5-5 and TRBJ1-2, with TRBD1 matching 10 bases. The V gene end was trimmed by 4 bases and the J gene end by 0 bases; junction bases not matched to a gene: 3. Germline V gene sequence: CDR1 SGHKS, CDR2 YYEKEE (reference sequence). This CDR3 spans 15 amino acids.

This clonotype came up many times. V usage is TRBV12-3 or TRBV12-4 and J usage is TRBJ2-7; tentatively, D is TRBD1 (5 bases). The CDR3 sequence is 12 residues long. The V end lost 2 bases, the J end lost 3 bases, and 5 bases lay between the germline ends. Written as DNA, the CDR3 is TGTGCCAGCAGTTTAAGGGGCTACGAGCAGTACTTC. Translated: CASSLRGYEQYF.

The chain recombines TRBV28 with TRBJ1-6, with 7 bases lining up with TRBD1. Germline V gene sequence: CDR1 MDHEN, CDR2 SYDVKM. V gave up 3 bases and J gave up 7 bases; unmatched junction bases: 0. CDR3 length: 13 residues. The CDR3, as DNA: TGTGCCAGCAGTTTGGGACAGAATTCACCCCTCCACTTT. This gives the protein CASSLGQNSPLHF.

This clonotype was seen at least ten times. V and J are TRBV7-3 and TRBJ1-6; D unresolved. Germline V lookup: CDR1 SGHTA, CDR2 FQGTGA. CDR3 length equals 14 residues. V was trimmed by 1 base and J by 6 bases, leaving 7 bases between them. CDR3 loop: CASSLNSFNSPLHF. CDR3 bases: TGTGCCAGCAGCTTAAACAGCTTTAATTCACCCCTCCACTTT.

As concerns this clonotype: A much larger clone lies one base from this, so it may be a read error. The chain combines TRBV3-1 with TRBJ2-1, with 11 positions matching TRBD2. Germline values: CDR1 LGHDT, CDR2 YNNKEL (reference sequence). The CDR3 has 16 amino acids. The CDR3 DNA follows: TGTGCCAGCCGCCAAGTTACTAGCGGGAGCTCGTACGAGCAGTTCTTC. Translated: CASRQVTSGSSYEQFF.

This chain connects TRBV4-1 to TRBJ2-2; D gene unclear. V lost 1 base, J lost 1 base, and 13 bases lay in between. Germline-derived CDR1 and CDR2 are MGHRA and YSYEKL. The CDR3 has 17 residues. In DNA form, the CDR3 reads TGCGCCAGCAGCCAAGCCAGGCCCACCCTGAACACCGGGGAGCTGTTTTTT. Amino acid sequence: CASSQARPTLNTGELFF.

This clonotype was counted ten times or more. The chain joins TRBV11-2 to TRBJ2-1, with D perhaps matching TRBD2 (6 bases). The germline V gene encodes CDR1 SGHAT and CDR2 FQNNGV. The CDR3 extends over 15 amino acids. V gave up 2 bases and J gave up 4 bases, with 12 bases separating them. The DNA for the CDR3 is TGTGCCAGCAGCTTATCCAGGGACTGGTACAATGAGCAGTTCTTC. It encodes CASSLSRDWYNEQFF.

This clonotype has more than one count but fewer than ten. V gene TRBV28 combines with J gene TRBJ1-1; no definite D call. The length of the CDR3 is 12 residues. CDR1 and CDR2 from the germline V gene are MDHEN and SYDVKM. Trimming cost V 4 bases and J 3 bases, with 6 bases left between them. The CDR3 coding sequence is TGTGCCAGCAGTTCACACTACACTGAAGCTTTCTTT. As protein: CASSSHYTEAFF. The entire variable domain, with the rest obtained from reference TRBV28 and TRBJ1-1, is as follows: DVKVTQSSRYLVKRTGEKVFLECVQDMDHENMFWYRQDPGLGLRLIYFSYDVKMKEKGDIPEGYSVSREKKERFSLILESASTNQTSMYLCASSSHYTEAFFGQGTRLTVV.

This clonotype has more than one count but fewer than ten. This chain links TRBV9 with TRBJ2-1; 9 nucleotides line up with TRBD2. There are 15 residues in the CDR3. Germline CDR1 is SGDLS and CDR2 is YYNGEE. The trim removed 0 bases at V and 4 bases at J, leaving 2 bases unmatched. The CDR3 DNA is TGTGCCAGCAGCGTAGTCGCGGGGGGGTACAATGAGCAGTTCTTC. Translating gives CASSVVAGGYNEQFF.

This clonotype was seen ten or more times. The CDR3 bases are TGTGCCAGCAGCGGACTGTGGGACACTGAAGCTTTCTTT. Its protein is CASSGLWDTEAFF. This sequence joins TRBV9 and TRBJ1-1; no reliable D call. This CDR3 region has 13 residues. Germline CDR1 is SGDLS and CDR2 is YYNGEE. V was shortened by 3 bases and J by 3 bases, with 9 bases between the two germline ends.

This chain uses TRBV29-1 with TRBJ2-1; D gene ambiguous. This CDR3 region has 18 residues. Germline loops: CDR1 SQVTM, CDR2 ANQGSEA. V lost 3 bases to trimming and J lost 0 bases, with 21 bases between them. The CDR3 sequence is CSVDGRLVSLSSYNEQFF. In DNA, the CDR3 is TGCAGCGTTGACGGACGGCTAGTTTCCCTCAGCTCCTACAATGAGCAGTTCTTC.

This clonotype was counted a few times. The chain carries TRBV28 and TRBJ2-1; a possible D gene is TRBD2 (6 bases). CDR1 and CDR2 from the germline V gene are MDHEN and SYDVKM. V shed 4 bases and J shed 8 bases, with 18 bases lying between them. The CDR3 has 15 amino acids. The CDR3 here is CASSSPTGLLHEQFF. For the CDR3, the DNA is TGTGCCAGCAGTTCGCCCACGGGACTCCTTCATGAGCAGTTCTTC.

This chain links TRBV6-5 with TRBJ2-7; possibly TRBD2 for D (5 bases). The CDR3 is 14 residues long. Trimming removed 5 bases from V and 7 bases from J, with 18 bases in between. CDR1 is MNHEY and CDR2 is SVGAGI in the germline V gene. CDR3 coding DNA: TGTGCCAGCAGTCCCGCTACCGCCTCGGGGGAGCAGTACTTC. Translated: CASSPATASGEQYF.

This clonotype was counted at least ten times. The chain carries TRBV27 and TRBJ1-4, with D perhaps TRBD1 (5 bases). Germline assignment: CDR1 MNHEY and CDR2 SMNVEV (reference sequence). V was shortened by 4 bases and J by 3 bases, with 18 bases between the two germline ends. CDR3 length: 17 residues. CDR3 sequence (DNA): TGTGCCAGCAGTTCCCCCGCGGATGGGGCCTCTAATGAAAAACTGTTTTTT. Residues: CASSSPADGASNEKLFF.

For the CDR3, the DNA is TGTGCCAGCAGTCTAGTAGGGGGGACTGAAGCTTTCTTT. Translation: CASSLVGGTEAFF. This chain links TRBV27 with TRBJ1-1, with D possibly being TRBD1 (6 bases). CDR3 size: 13 residues. V lost 5 bases to trimming and J lost 5 bases, with 12 bases between them. Germline V lookup: CDR1 MNHEY, CDR2 SMNVEV (reference sequence).

At least ten counts were recorded for this clonotype. The CDR3 protein is CSAPGSWANVLTF. The CDR3 coding sequence is TGCAGTGCCCCGGGGAGCTGGGCCAACGTCCTGACTTTC. This sequence joins TRBV20-1 and TRBJ2-6; TRBD2 is a possible D gene (5 bases). Trimming shortened V by 6 bases and J by 5 bases, and 11 bases separated the two germline ends. Germline CDR1 is DFQATT and CDR2 is SNEGSKA (reference sequence). This CDR3 spans 13 amino acids.

The chain has TRBV7-9 and TRBJ1-6; no definite D call. Germline V gives CDR1 SEHNR, CDR2 FQNEAQ (reference sequence). Trimming pared 1 base from V and 8 bases from J, leaving 3 bases between. The CDR3 extends over 12 amino acids. CDR3 residues: CASSLVHSPLHF. The CDR3 DNA sequence: TGTGCCAGCAGCTTAGTGCATTCACCCCTCCACTTT.